These 29 T cell receptor beta chains share one sample of origin, sequenced in a study of vaccination and CD4 T cells after COVID-19. Sequencing of DNA taken from cultured CD4+ T cells relied on the Oncomine TCR Beta short-read assay. One entry per CDR3 protein, called by TCRdb with MiXCR from the PCR reads. The sample has roughly 5,000 distinct CDR3 sequences; about 40% are singletons. As to treatment: 10-day PBMC culture with coronavirus spike peptide pools or control peptides (ViraFEST assay). What these receptors recognize is not known. The sample in question was CD4+ T cells from blood, cultured in vitro, obtained after SARS-CoV-2 vaccination. These receptors came from a human donor who had recovered from COVID-19.

This clonotype was seen more than once but under ten times. This chain connects TRBV6-1 to TRBJ1-2; D unresolved. The CDR3 covers 14 residues. CDR1 and CDR2 from the germline V gene are MNHNS and SASEGT. The ends were cut back, 10 bases at V and 0 bases at J, with 15 bases in the middle. CDR3 nucleotides: TGTGCCACCCGGGGAGGGCCTGCTAACTATGGCTACACCTTC. This sequence encodes CATRGGPANYGYTF.

This chain links TRBV2 with TRBJ2-1, with TRBD2 matching over 8 bases. Germline loops: CDR1 SNHLY, CDR2 FYNNEI. J was trimmed by 11 bases and V by 4 bases; bases with no gene match: 10. This CDR3 has 14 amino acids. The CDR3 loop is CASSVASGGAQQFF. The CDR3, as DNA: TGTGCCAGCAGTGTAGCGAGCGGGGGCGCCCAGCAGTTCTTC.

The chain uses TRBV7-9 and TRBJ2-2, with 13 bases identical to TRBD2. There are 16 residues in the CDR3. V gave up 8 bases and J gave up 1 base; unmatched junction bases: 4. CDR1 and CDR2 from the germline V gene are SEHNR and FQNEAQ (reference sequence). Written as DNA, the CDR3 is TGTGCCAGCTCTACTAGCGGGAGGGGGAACACCGGGGAGCTGTTTTTT. This gives the protein CASSTSGRGNTGELFF.

V is TRBV7-2 and J is TRBJ1-6, with D possibly TRBD1 on 5 matching bases. The CDR3 consists of 14 residues. Trimming stripped 3 bases from V and 8 bases from J, with 11 bases between. The germline CDR1 and CDR2 sequences are SGHTA and FQGNSA. CDR3: CASSFPGTDSPLHF. The CDR3 DNA reads as TGTGCCAGCAGCTTTCCAGGGACCGATTCACCCCTCCACTTT.

The chain carries TRBV27 and TRBJ2-3; TRBD1 matches at 10 bases. The germline CDR1 and CDR2 sequences are MNHEY and SMNVEV (reference sequence). Trimming removed 6 bases from V and 4 bases from J; junction bases left unmatched: 4. This CDR3 is built from 14 residues. In nucleotides, the CDR3 is TGTGCCAGCAGAGGGACAGGGGAGGCAGATACGCAGTATTTT. It yields the protein CASRGTGEADTQYF.

This sequence joins TRBV6-1 and TRBJ1-2, with D possibly matching TRBD1 (6 bases). V lost 11 bases and J lost 2, with 15 bases in between. Germline V gene lookup returns CDR1 MNHNS and CDR2 SASEGT. The length of the CDR3 is 13 residues. CDR3 DNA sequence: TGTGCCTCCGCGGGGGCGCGGAACTATGGCTACACCTTC. Amino acids: CASAGARNYGYTF.

This chain connects TRBV20-1 to TRBJ1-5; no clear D gene. The CDR3 has 13 amino acids. The V end lost 0 bases, the J end lost 4 bases, and 7 bases lay between the germline ends. CDR1 and CDR2 (germline): DFQATT, SNEGSKA (reference sequence). CDR3 in DNA: TGCAGTGCTAGAGATTCCGCGAATCAGCCCCAGCATTTT. Amino acids: CSARDSANQPQHF.

Only a few counts were recorded for this clonotype. As DNA, the CDR3 is TGTGCCAGCAGCTTAGGGACAGGGAAAAGGTACAATGAGCAGTTCTTC. Protein: CASSLGTGKRYNEQFF. The rearrangement uses TRBV7-9 and TRBJ2-1; 8 bases map to TRBD1. V lost 1 base and J lost 4; bases outside the gene matches: 6. CDR1 SEHNR and CDR2 FQNEAQ come from the germline V gene (reference sequence). The CDR3 sequence is 16 residues long.

The chain carries TRBV20-1 and TRBJ1-1; D unresolved. V was cut by 2 bases and J by 4 bases, with 8 bases left in between. Germline V gene data show CDR1 as DFQATT and CDR2 as SNEGSKA (reference sequence). The CDR3 has 12 amino acids. CDR3 sequence: CSARRLSTEAFF. In nucleotides, the CDR3 is TGCAGTGCTAGAAGGTTGAGCACTGAAGCTTTCTTT.

The chain couples TRBV20-1 to TRBJ1-2, with D possibly TRBD1 on 5 matching bases. The CDR3 is 14 amino acids. Deletions cut 6 bases from V and 0 bases from J, with 14 bases between. CDR1 is DFQATT and CDR2 is SNEGSKA in the germline V gene (reference sequence). In DNA, the CDR3 is TGCAGTGCCCCCGGGGGGGATCCTAACTATGGCTACACCTTC. It is translated as CSAPGGDPNYGYTF.

This clonotype turned up a few times. The rearrangement links TRBV7-9 to TRBJ1-1; 8 bases align to TRBD1. CDR3 length: 15 amino acids. V shed 0 bases, J shed 5 bases, and the junction held 5 bases outside the gene matches. Germline CDR1 and CDR2: SEHNR and FQNEAQ (reference sequence). The CDR3 loop reads CASSLARTGSTEAFF. CDR3 in DNA: TGTGCCAGCAGCTTAGCTAGGACAGGGAGTACTGAAGCTTTCTTT. Combining the CDR3 with reference TRBV7-9 and TRBJ1-1 gives the whole variable domain DTGVSQNPRHKITKRGQNVTFRCDPISEHNRLYWYRQTLGQGPEFLTYFQNEAQLEKSRLLSDRFSAERPKGSFSTLEIQRTEQGDSAMYLCASSLARTGSTEAFFGQGTRLTVV.

The rearrangement uses TRBV28 and TRBJ2-7; perhaps TRBD2 as D (5 bases). Per germline, CDR1 MDHEN and CDR2 SYDVKM. Trimming took 1 base from V and 2 from J, leaving 15 bases between them. The CDR3 extends over 16 amino acids. CDR3 DNA: TGTGCCAGCAGTTTATTGTCCGGGGAAACAACCTACGAGCAGTACTTC. Translated: CASSLLSGETTYEQYF.

This rearrangement joins TRBV19 to TRBJ1-2, with D maybe TRBD1 (6 bases). CDR1 is LNHDA and CDR2 is SQIVND in the germline V gene (reference sequence). This CDR3 region has 14 residues. With 7 bases removed from V and 7 bases from J, the gap between germline ends came to 19 bases. The CDR3 sequence is CASMFKQGSIGYTF. The CDR3 DNA reads as TGTGCCAGTATGTTTAAACAGGGTTCAATTGGCTACACCTTC.

The chain joins TRBV20-1 to TRBJ1-4; D remains ambiguous. Germline CDR1 and CDR2: DFQATT and SNEGSKA (reference sequence). V shed 3 bases and J shed 8 bases, with 16 bases lying between them. The CDR3 has 14 amino acids. CDR3 amino acids: CSASEQRRGEKLFF. In nucleotides, the CDR3 is TGCAGTGCTAGTGAACAAAGGCGTGGGGAAAAACTGTTTTTT.

The chain recombines TRBV7-2 with TRBJ2-5; D may correspond to TRBD1 or TRBD2 (6 bases each). This CDR3 has 14 amino acids. CDR1 and CDR2 (germline): SGHTA, FQGNSA. The V gene lost 3 bases and the J gene lost 4 bases, with 12 bases spanning the gap. CDR3 in DNA: TGTGCCAGCAGCTTGGGGGGCAGGGGAGAGACCCAGTACTTC. Protein: CASSLGGRGETQYF.

This chain joins TRBV30 and TRBJ2-1; D unresolved. The CDR3 is 11 amino acids. V dropped 1 base and J dropped 10 bases, with 8 bases sitting between them. CDR1 and CDR2 from the germline V gene are GTSNPN and SVGIG (reference sequence). The CDR3 coding sequence is TGTGCCTGGAGTGCGACTGGGGAGCAGTTCTTC. It translates to CAWSATGEQFF.

The chain uses TRBV29-1 and TRBJ2-3, with 9 bases that match TRBD1. CDR3 length equals 14 residues. The germline V gene encodes CDR1 SQVTM and CDR2 ANQGSEA. Unmatched junction bases numbered 5, after V lost 3 bases and J lost 4 bases. The CDR3 is CSVELGQGADTQYF. The DNA of the CDR3 is TGCAGCGTTGAGCTGGGACAGGGAGCAGATACGCAGTATTTT.

The gene calls are TRBV11-2 and TRBJ1-5; D remains ambiguous. V lost 5 bases, J lost 0 bases, and 11 bases lay in between. The CDR3 runs 15 residues. Germline assignment: CDR1 SGHAT and CDR2 FQNNGV. CDR3 DNA: TGTGCCAGCAGCAGCGACGGATATAGCAATCAGCCCCAGCATTTT. It encodes CASSSDGYSNQPQHF.

The CDR3, as DNA: TGTGCCAGCGTCCGGGGGCAGAGGTTGAGTGGCTACACCTTC. Protein product: CASVRGQRLSGYTF. The J gene is TRBJ1-2, the V gene TRBV6-2 or TRBV6-3; D possibly corresponds to TRBD1 (6 bases). V lost 8 bases to trimming and J lost 7 bases, with 20 bases between them. This CDR3 is built from 14 residues. Germline CDR1 MNHEY, CDR2 SVGEGT.

The chain recombines TRBV2 with TRBJ1-5, with D unclear. Germline-derived CDR1 and CDR2 are SNHLY and FYNNEI. V lost 6 bases to trimming and J lost 0 bases, with 12 bases between them. This CDR3 contains 15 residues. In nucleotides, the CDR3 is TGTGCCAGCAGCAATCAGTTACCTAGCAATCAGCCCCAGCATTTT. It is translated as CASSNQLPSNQPQHF.

The chain carries TRBV28 and TRBJ1-2; a possible D gene is TRBD1 (5 bases). The V and J ends lost 5 bases and 4 bases respectively, with 20 bases between them. The CDR3 is made up of 16 amino acids. Looked up from germline, CDR1 is MDHEN and CDR2 is SYDVKM. CDR3 protein: CASSQSGAESLYGYTF. CDR3 sequence (DNA): TGTGCCAGCAGTCAATCCGGGGCCGAATCTCTCTATGGCTACACCTTC.

There are a few counts of this clonotype. The J gene is TRBJ1-5, the V gene TRBV7-8; no reliable D call. The V end lost 3 bases, the J end lost 4 bases, and 7 bases lay between the germline ends. Germline CDR1 SGHVS, CDR2 FQNEAQ. The CDR3 extends over 13 amino acids. The CDR3 is CASSLRFNQPQHF. The CDR3 DNA sequence: TGTGCCAGCAGCTTGAGGTTTAATCAGCCCCAGCATTTT.

The V and J genes are TRBV2 and TRBJ2-5; D gene unclear. This CDR3 has 12 amino acids. CDR1 and CDR2 (germline): SNHLY, FYNNEI. With 5 bases removed from V and 2 bases from J, the gap between germline ends came to 6 bases. CDR3 in DNA: TGTGCCAGCAGTCGTCAGCAAGAGACCCAGTACTTC. This translates into CASSRQQETQYF.

The chain recombines TRBV7-3 with TRBJ2-3; D gene uncertain. V was shortened by 8 bases and J by 2 bases, with 23 bases between the two germline ends. CDR1 SGHTA and CDR2 FQGTGA come from the germline V gene. The CDR3 has 17 residues. The CDR3 nucleotides are TGTGCCAGCGGCTCCCCCGGCCCTCAAGGGTCCACAGATACGCAGTATTTT. This sequence encodes CASGSPGPQGSTDTQYF.

This chain joins TRBV10-3 and TRBJ1-3; D call uncertain. This CDR3 has 13 residues. The germline V gene has CDR1 ENHRY and CDR2 SYGVKD. The V end lost 2 bases, the J end lost 10 bases, and 12 bases lay between the germline ends. In nucleotides, the CDR3 is TGTGCCATCAGTGAGCATCTTGGGAGAACCATATATTTT. Translating it yields CAISEHLGRTIYF.

This clonotype has only one observation. V and J are TRBV4-1 and TRBJ1-2, with 9 positions matching TRBD1. This CDR3 has 15 amino acids. V gave up 1 base and J gave up 6 bases; unmatched junction bases: 6. Germline V gene sequence: CDR1 MGHRA, CDR2 YSYEKL. The CDR3: CASSQGSDRGNGYTF. In DNA, the CDR3 is TGCGCCAGCAGCCAAGGGAGCGACAGGGGGAATGGCTACACCTTC.

This sequence joins TRBV25-1 and TRBJ1-2; D possibly corresponds to TRBD1 (6 bases). CDR1 is MGHDK and CDR2 is SYGVNS in the germline V gene. V shed 5 bases and J shed 8 bases, with 21 bases lying between them. The CDR3 runs to 15 residues. CDR3 bases: TGTGCCAGCAGTTCCCGCCAGATGGGGGCGGAAGGCTACACCTTC. Translating it yields CASSSRQMGAEGYTF.

CDR3 loop: CASSLRGDSGANVLTF. The CDR3 region has the DNA TGTGCCAGCAGCCTCCGGGGGGACTCTGGGGCCAACGTCCTGACTTTC. This chain links TRBV6-1 with TRBJ2-6; 7 positions match TRBD2. The CDR3 is made up of 16 amino acids. In germline, CDR1 is MNHNS, CDR2 SASEGT. Unmatched junction bases numbered 5, after V lost 6 bases and J lost 0 bases.

This clonotype was seen more than once but under ten times. This sequence joins TRBV6-2 or TRBV6-3 and TRBJ1-5, with a tentative D call TRBD1 (6 bases). This CDR3 has 15 amino acids. Germline V CDR1 and CDR2: MNHEY, SVGEGT. The V end was cut by 3 bases, the J end by 3 bases, with 12 bases between. The CDR3 coding sequence is TGTGCCAGCAGTTATAGGGGGATGATCAATCAGCCCCAGCATTTT. This translates into CASSYRGMINQPQHF.